These T cell receptor beta chains were read from a single sample in a study of T cells in Graves' hyperthyroidism and ophthalmopathy. TCRdb reprocessed the multiplex PCR reads via MiXCR and lists one record per CDR3 protein. The sample has 250,000 or so distinct CDR3 sequences; 14% to 15% are singletons. Source material: blood. Receptors were obtained from a woman between 40 and 50 years old with Graves' hyperthyroidism that later progressed to Graves' ophthalmopathy. Each CDR3 is given with its conserved first and last residue. The order of the fields is J gene, V gene, D gene, CDR3 protein. The D gene is left open where the match is weak.

J gene: TRBJ1-5; V gene: TRBV29-1; D gene: TRBD1; CDR3 protein: CSVSTGTRDQPQHF
J gene: TRBJ1-2; V gene: TRBV9; D gene: TRBD1; CDR3 protein: CASSNQDGTGKGYTF
J gene: TRBJ2-7; V gene: TRBV30; D gene: -; CDR3 protein: CAWSVRGRRSSYEQYF
J gene: TRBJ1-3; V gene: TRBV3-1; D gene: -; CDR3 protein: CASSQDGNTIYF
J gene: TRBJ2-5; V gene: TRBV10-2; D gene: -; CDR3 protein: CASSEKRLFFQETQYF
J gene: TRBJ2-3; V gene: TRBV7-8; D gene: -; CDR3 protein: CASSLVGLLSTDTQYF
J gene: TRBJ2-1; V gene: TRBV15; D gene: -; CDR3 protein: CATSSSGESYNEQFF
J gene: TRBJ1-2; V gene: TRBV6-1; D gene: -; CDR3 protein: CASSEALPGNGYTF
J gene: TRBJ1-2; V gene: TRBV19; D gene: -; CDR3 protein: CASRPPINDYGYTF
J gene: TRBJ1-3; V gene: TRBV20-1; D gene: -; CDR3 protein: CSAPTASSGNTIYF
J gene: TRBJ2-3; V gene: TRBV2; D gene: TRBD2; CDR3 protein: CASSELAGAPPDTQYF
J gene: TRBJ2-5; V gene: TRBV12-3/TRBV12-4; D gene: -; CDR3 protein: CASRLQETQYF
J gene: TRBJ2-1; V gene: TRBV27; D gene: TRBD2; CDR3 protein: CASNMTSGSYHEQFF
J gene: TRBJ1-6; V gene: TRBV11-2; D gene: -; CDR3 protein: CASSFQELNSPLHF
J gene: TRBJ2-2; V gene: TRBV3-1; D gene: TRBD2; CDR3 protein: CASSPPTSGRAIIAGELFF
J gene: TRBJ2-7; V gene: TRBV7-2; D gene: TRBD2; CDR3 protein: CASSLASGGVQYF
J gene: TRBJ1-4; V gene: TRBV12-3/TRBV12-4; D gene: TRBD1; CDR3 protein: CASSLGETGNEKLFF
J gene: TRBJ2-3; V gene: TRBV27; D gene: -; CDR3 protein: CASSFDEDTQYF
J gene: TRBJ2-7; V gene: TRBV10-3; D gene: -; CDR3 protein: CAISIFSWVGDEQYF
J gene: TRBJ2-2; V gene: TRBV19; D gene: -; CDR3 protein: CASSMRVGKTGELFF
J gene: TRBJ2-7; V gene: TRBV7-9; D gene: -; CDR3 protein: CASSSTDRDYEQYF
J gene: TRBJ2-7; V gene: TRBV20-1; D gene: TRBD1; CDR3 protein: CSASPGTGLNEQYF
J gene: TRBJ1-5; V gene: TRBV2; D gene: -; CDR3 protein: CASSENWNQPQHF
J gene: TRBJ2-5; V gene: TRBV6-1; D gene: TRBD2; CDR3 protein: CASRASGGSLETQYF
J gene: TRBJ2-3; V gene: TRBV2; D gene: -; CDR3 protein: CASRIGRGTDTQYF
J gene: TRBJ2-2; V gene: TRBV5-1; D gene: TRBD1; CDR3 protein: CASSIGQGFTLLFF
J gene: TRBJ2-7; V gene: TRBV10-1; D gene: -; CDR3 protein: CASSSAVSGEQYF
J gene: TRBJ1-1; V gene: TRBV4-1; D gene: -; CDR3 protein: CASSHILNREMNTEAFF